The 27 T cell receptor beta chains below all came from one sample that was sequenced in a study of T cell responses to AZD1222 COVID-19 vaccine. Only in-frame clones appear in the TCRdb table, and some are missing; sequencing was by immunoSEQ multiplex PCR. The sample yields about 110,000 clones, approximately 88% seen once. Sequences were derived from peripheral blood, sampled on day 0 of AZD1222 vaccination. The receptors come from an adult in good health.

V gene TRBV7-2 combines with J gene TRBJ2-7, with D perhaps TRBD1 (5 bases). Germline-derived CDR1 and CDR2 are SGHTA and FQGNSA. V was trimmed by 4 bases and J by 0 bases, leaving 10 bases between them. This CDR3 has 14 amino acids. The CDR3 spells CASSSGHFSYEQYF. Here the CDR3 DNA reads TGTGCCAGCAGCTCAGGACACTTCTCCTACGAGCAGTACTTC.

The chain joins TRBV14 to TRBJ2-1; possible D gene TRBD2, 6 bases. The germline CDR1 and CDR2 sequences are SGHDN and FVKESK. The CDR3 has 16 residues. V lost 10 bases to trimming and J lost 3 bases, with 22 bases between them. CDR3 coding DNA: TGTGCCAACACACATTATACTAGCCCCTTCTACAATGAGCAGTTCTTC. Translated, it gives CANTHYTSPFYNEQFF.

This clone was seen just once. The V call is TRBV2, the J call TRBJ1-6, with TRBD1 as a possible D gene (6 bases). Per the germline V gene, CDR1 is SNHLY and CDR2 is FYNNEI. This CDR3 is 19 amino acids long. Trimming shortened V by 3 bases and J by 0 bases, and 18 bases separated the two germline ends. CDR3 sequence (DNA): TGTGCCAGCAGTGACGGGCCCAGGGGTTCCGGCTCCTATAATTCACCCCTCCACTTT. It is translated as CASSDGPRGSGSYNSPLHF.

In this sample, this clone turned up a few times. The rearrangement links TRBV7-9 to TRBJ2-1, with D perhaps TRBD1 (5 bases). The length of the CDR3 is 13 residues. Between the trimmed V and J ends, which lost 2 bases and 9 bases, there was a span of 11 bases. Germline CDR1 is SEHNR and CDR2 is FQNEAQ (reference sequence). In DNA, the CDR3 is TGTGCCAGCAGCTTATTCGTCCAGGGTGAGCAGTTCTTC. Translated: CASSLFVQGEQFF.

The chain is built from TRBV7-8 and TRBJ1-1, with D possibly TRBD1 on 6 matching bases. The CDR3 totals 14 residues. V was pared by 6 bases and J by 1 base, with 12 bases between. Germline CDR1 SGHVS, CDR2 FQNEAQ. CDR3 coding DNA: TGTGCCAGCAGTAGGGACACGCCGAACACTGAAGCTTTCTTT. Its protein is CASSRDTPNTEAFF.

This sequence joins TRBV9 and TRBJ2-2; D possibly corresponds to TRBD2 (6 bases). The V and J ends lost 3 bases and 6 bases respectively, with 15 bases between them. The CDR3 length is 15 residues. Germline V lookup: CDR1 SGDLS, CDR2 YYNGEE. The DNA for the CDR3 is TGTGCCAGCAGCGCAACTAGCTATCGGGCCGGGGAGCTGTTTTTT. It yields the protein CASSATSYRAGELFF.

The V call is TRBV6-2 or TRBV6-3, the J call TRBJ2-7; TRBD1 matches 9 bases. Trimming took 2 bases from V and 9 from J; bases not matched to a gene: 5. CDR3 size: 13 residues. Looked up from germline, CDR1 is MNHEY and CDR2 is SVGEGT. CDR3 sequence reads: CASSYPGQGWQYF. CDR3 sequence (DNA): TGTGCCAGCAGTTACCCCGGACAGGGGTGGCAGTACTTC.

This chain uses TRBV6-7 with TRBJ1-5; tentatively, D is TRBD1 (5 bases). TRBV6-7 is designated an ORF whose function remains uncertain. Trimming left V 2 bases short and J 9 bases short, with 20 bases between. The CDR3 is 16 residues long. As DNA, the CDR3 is TGTGCCAGCAGTTACGGGAGACAGCTACTCGATCGGCCCCAGCATTTT. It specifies CASSYGRQLLDRPQHF.

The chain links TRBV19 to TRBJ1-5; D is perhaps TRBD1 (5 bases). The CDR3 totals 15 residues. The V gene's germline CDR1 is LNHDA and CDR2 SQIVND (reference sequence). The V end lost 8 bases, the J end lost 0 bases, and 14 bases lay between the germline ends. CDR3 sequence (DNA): TGTGCCAGTTCCCCTGGCAGGGCTAGCAATCAGCCCCAGCATTTT. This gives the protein CASSPGRASNQPQHF.

The CDR3 bases are TGTGCCAGCTCACCCCCCGGGACTACTCACAATGAGCAGTTCTTC. Translated, it gives CASSPPGTTHNEQFF. V usage is TRBV18 and J usage is TRBJ2-1, with TRBD2 identical over 7 bases. The germline V gene encodes CDR1 KGHSH and CDR2 LQKENI. The CDR3 contains 15 residues. V gave up 3 bases and J gave up 5 bases; unmatched junction bases: 7.

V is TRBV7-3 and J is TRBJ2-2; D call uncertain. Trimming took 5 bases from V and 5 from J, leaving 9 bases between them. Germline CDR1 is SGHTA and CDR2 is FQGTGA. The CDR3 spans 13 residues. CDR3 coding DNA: TGTGCCAGCAGCACCCGACGAACCGGGGAGCTGTTTTTT. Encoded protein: CASSTRRTGELFF.

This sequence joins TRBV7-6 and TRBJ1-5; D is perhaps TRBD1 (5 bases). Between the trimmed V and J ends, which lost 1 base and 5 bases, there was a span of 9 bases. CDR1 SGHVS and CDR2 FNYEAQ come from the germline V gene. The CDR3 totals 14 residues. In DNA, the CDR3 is TGTGCCAGCAGCTTAGGCACAGGCGATCAGCCCCAGCATTTT. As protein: CASSLGTGDQPQHF.

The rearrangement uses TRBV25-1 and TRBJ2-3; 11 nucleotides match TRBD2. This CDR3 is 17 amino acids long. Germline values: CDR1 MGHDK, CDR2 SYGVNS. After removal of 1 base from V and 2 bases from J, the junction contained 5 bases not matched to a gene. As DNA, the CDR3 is TGTGCCAGCAGTGAATCTACTAGCGGGAGCCTCACAGATACGCAGTATTTT. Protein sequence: CASSESTSGSLTDTQYF.

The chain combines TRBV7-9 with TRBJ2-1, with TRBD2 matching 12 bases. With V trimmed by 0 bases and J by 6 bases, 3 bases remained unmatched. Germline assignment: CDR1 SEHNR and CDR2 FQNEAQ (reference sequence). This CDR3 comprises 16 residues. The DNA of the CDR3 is TGTGCCAGCAGCTTAGCGCGGACTAGCGGGGTCAATGAGCAGTTCTTC. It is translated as CASSLARTSGVNEQFF.

CDR3 region: CAISGRTSGSYNEQFF. For the CDR3, the DNA is TGTGCCATCAGTGGTCGGACTAGCGGGAGCTACAATGAGCAGTTCTTC. The V and J genes are TRBV10-3 and TRBJ2-1; 13 bases align to TRBD2. The CDR3 covers 16 residues. CDR1 is ENHRY and CDR2 is SYGVKD in the germline V gene. V was clipped by 4 bases and J by 3 bases; unmatched bases: 3.

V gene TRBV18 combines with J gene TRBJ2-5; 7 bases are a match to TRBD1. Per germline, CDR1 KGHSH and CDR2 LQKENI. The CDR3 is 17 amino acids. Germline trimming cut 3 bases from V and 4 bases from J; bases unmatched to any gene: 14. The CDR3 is CASSPGRGWSEIETQYF. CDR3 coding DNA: TGTGCCAGCTCACCCGGCAGGGGGTGGTCAGAAATAGAGACCCAGTACTTC.

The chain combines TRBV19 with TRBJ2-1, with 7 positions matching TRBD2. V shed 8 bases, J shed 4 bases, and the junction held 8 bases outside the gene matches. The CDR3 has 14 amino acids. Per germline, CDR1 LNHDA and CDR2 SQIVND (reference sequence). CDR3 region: CASRSGTQYNEQFF. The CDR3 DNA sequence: TGTGCCAGTCGCAGCGGGACTCAATACAATGAGCAGTTCTTC.

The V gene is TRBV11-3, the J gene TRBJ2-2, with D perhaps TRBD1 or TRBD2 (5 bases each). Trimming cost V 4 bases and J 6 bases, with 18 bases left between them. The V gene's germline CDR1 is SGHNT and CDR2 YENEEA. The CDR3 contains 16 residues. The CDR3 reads CASSSPPTGDPGELFF. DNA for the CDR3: TGTGCCAGCAGCTCACCCCCGACCGGGGACCCCGGGGAGCTGTTTTTT.

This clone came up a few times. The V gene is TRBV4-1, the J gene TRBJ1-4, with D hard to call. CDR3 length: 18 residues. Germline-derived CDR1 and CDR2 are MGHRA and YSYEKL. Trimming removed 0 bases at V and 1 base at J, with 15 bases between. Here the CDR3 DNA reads TGCGCCAGCAGCCAAGACCTAATCAAGACTGGAACTAATGAAAAACTGTTTTTT. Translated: CASSQDLIKTGTNEKLFF.

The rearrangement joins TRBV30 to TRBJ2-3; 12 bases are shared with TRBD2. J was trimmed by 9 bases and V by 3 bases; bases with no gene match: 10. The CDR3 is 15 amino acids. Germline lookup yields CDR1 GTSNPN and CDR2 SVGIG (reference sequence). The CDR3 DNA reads TGTGCCTGGAGCGAGCTGACTAGCGGGAGAGCGACGCAGTATTTT. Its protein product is CAWSELTSGRATQYF.

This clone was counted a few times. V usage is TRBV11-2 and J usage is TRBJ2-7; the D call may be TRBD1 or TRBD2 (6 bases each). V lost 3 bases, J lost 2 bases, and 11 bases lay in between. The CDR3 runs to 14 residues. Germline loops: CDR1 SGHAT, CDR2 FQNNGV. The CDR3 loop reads CASSLGGKTYEQYF. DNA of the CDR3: TGTGCCAGCAGCTTGGGGGGCAAAACCTACGAGCAGTACTTC.

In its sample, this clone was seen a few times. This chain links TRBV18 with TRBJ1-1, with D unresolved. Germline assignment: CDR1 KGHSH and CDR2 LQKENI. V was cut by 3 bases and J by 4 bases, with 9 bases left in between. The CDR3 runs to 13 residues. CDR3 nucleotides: TGTGCCAGCTCACCCCCAACGAGCACTGAAGCTTTCTTT. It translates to CASSPPTSTEAFF.

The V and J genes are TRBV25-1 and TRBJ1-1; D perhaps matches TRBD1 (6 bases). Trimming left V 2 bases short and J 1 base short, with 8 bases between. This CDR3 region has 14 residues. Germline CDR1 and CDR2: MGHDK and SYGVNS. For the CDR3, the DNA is TGTGCCAGCAGTGAAAACAGGGCGAACACTGAAGCTTTCTTT. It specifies CASSENRANTEAFF.

As DNA, the CDR3 is TGTGCCTGGTCAACAGGGGGTGATGAAAAACTGTTTTTT. Its protein product is CAWSTGGDEKLFF. The J gene is TRBJ1-4, the V gene TRBV30; 8 bases align to TRBD1. The germline V gene encodes CDR1 GTSNPN and CDR2 SVGIG (reference sequence). The CDR3 covers 13 residues. The ends lost 5 bases at V and 6 bases at J; junction bases unmatched: 5. The entire variable domain, with the rest obtained from reference TRBV30 and TRBJ1-4, is as follows: SQTIHQWPATLVQPVGSPLSLECTVEGTSNPNLYWYRQAAGRGLQLLFYSVGIGQISSEVPQNLSASRPQDRQFILSSKKLLLSDSGFYLCAWSTGGDEKLFFGSGTQLSVL.

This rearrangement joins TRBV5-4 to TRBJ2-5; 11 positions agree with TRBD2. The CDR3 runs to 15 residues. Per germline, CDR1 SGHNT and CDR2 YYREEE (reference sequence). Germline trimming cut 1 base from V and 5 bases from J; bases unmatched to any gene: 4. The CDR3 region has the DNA TGTGCCAGCAGCTTGACTAGCGGGAGTATTGAGACCCAGTACTTC. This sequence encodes CASSLTSGSIETQYF. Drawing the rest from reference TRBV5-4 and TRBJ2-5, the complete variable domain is ETGVTQSPTHLIKTRGQQVTLRCSSQSGHNTVSWYQQALGQGPQFIFQYYREEENGRGNFPPRFSGLQFPNYSSELNVNALELDDSALYLCASSLTSGSIETQYFGPGTRLLVL.

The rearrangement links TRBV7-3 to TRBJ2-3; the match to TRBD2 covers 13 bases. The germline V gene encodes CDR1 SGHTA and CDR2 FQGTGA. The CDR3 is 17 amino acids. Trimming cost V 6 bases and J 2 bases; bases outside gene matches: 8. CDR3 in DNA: TGTGCCAGCAGTTCAACCGGGACTAGCGGGATCACAGATACGCAGTATTTT. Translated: CASSSTGTSGITDTQYF. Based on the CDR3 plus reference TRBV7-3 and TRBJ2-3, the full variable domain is GAGVSQTPSNKVTEKGKYVELRCDPISGHTALYWYRQSLGQGPEFLIYFQGTGAADDSGLPNDRFFAVRPEGSVSTLKIQRTERGDSAVYLCASSSTGTSGITDTQYFGPGTRLTVL.

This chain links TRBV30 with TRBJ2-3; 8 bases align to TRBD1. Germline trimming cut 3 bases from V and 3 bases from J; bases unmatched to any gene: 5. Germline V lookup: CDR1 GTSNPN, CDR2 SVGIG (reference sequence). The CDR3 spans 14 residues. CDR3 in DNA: TGTGCCTGGAGAACCGGGACAGGAACAGATACGCAGTATTTT. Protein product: CAWRTGTGTDTQYF.